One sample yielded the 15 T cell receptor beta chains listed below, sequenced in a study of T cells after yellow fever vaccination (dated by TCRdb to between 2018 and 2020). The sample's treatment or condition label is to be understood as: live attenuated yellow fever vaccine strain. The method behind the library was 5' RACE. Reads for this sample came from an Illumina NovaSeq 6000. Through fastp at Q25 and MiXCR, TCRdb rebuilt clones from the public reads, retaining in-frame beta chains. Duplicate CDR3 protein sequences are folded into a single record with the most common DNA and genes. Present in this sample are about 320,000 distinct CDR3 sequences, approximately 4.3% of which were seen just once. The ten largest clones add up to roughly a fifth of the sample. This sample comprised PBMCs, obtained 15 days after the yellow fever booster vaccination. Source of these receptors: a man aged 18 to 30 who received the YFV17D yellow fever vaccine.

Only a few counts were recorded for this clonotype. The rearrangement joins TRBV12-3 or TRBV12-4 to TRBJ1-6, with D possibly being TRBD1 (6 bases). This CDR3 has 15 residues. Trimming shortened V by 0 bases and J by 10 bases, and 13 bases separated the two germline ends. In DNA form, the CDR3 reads TGTGCCAGCAGTTTAGCGAACAGGGTAGGATCACCCCTCCACTTT. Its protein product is CASSLANRVGSPLHF.

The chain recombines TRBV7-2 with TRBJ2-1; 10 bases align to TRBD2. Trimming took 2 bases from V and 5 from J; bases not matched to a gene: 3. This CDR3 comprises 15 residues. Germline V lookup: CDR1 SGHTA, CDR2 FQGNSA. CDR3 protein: CASSLKRGGNNEQFF. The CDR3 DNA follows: TGTGCCAGCAGCTTAAAGCGGGGGGGAAACAATGAGCAGTTCTTC.

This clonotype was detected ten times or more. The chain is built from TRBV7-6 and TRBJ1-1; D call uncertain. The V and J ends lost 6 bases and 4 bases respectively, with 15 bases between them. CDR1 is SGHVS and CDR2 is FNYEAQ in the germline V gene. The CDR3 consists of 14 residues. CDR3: CASRLGNPGTEAFF. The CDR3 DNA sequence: TGTGCCAGCAGGTTGGGCAACCCCGGCACTGAAGCTTTCTTT.

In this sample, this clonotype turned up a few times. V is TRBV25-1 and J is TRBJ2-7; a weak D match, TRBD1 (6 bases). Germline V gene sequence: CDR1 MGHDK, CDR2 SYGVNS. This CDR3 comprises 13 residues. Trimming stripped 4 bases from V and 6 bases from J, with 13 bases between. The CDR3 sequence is CASSGDYRAEQYF. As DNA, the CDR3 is TGTGCCAGCAGTGGAGATTACAGGGCCGAGCAGTACTTC.

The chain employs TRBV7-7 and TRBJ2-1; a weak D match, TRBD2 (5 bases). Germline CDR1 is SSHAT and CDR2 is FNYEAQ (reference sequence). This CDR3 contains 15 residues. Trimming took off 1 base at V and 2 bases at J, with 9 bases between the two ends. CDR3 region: CASSLGLAPYNEQFF. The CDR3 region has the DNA TGTGCCAGCAGCTTAGGGTTAGCGCCCTACAATGAGCAGTTCTTC.

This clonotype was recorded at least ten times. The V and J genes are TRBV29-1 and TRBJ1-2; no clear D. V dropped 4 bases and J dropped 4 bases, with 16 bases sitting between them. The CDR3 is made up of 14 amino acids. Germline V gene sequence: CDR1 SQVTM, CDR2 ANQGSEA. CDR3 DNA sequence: TGCAGCGTTGCCTCGGACCGTTACAGCTATGGCTACACCTTC. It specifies CSVASDRYSYGYTF.

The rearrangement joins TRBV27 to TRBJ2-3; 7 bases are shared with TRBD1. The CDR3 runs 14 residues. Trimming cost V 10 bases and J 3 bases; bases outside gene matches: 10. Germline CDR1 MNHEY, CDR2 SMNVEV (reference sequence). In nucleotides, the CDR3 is TGTGCCATCTACCGGGACAGCCATACAGATACGCAGTATTTT. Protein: CAIYRDSHTDTQYF.

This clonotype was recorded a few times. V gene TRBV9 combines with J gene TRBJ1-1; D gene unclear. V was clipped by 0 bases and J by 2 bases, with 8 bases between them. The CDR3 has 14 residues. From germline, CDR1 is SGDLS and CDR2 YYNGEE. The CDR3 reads CASSVVRDNTEAFF. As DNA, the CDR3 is TGTGCCAGCAGCGTAGTTAGGGATAACACTGAAGCTTTCTTT.

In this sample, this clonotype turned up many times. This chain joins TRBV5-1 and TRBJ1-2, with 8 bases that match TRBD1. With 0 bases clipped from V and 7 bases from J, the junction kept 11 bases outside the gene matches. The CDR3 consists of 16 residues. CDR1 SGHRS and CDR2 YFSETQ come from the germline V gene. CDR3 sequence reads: CASSLVAGQGYSGYTF. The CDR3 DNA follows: TGCGCCAGCAGCTTGGTTGCCGGACAGGGTTATAGTGGCTACACCTTC.

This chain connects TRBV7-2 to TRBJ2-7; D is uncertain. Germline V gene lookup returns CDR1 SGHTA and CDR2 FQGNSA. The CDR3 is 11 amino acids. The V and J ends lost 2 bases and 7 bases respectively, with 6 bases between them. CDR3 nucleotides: TGTGCCAGCAGCTTACCGTGGGAGCAGTACGTC. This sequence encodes CASSLPWEQYV.

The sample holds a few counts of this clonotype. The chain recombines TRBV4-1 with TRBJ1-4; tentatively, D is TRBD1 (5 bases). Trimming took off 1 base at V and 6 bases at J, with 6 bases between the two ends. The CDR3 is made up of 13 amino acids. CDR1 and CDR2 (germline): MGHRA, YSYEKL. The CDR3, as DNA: TGCGCCAGCAGCCAAGTCAGGGATGAAAAACTGTTTTTT. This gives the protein CASSQVRDEKLFF.

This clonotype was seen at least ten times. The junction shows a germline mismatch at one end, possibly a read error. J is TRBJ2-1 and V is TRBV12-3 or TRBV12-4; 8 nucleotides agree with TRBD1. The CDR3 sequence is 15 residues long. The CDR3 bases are TGTGCCAGCAGCCATAACCGGGGACAGGCGGGTCCGACGGTCTTC. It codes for CASSHNRGQAGPTVF.

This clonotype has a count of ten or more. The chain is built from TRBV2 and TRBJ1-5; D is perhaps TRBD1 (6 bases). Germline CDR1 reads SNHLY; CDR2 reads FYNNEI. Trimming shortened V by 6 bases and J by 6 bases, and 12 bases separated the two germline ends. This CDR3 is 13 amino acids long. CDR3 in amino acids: CASRQGGGQPQHF. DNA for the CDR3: TGTGCCAGCAGACAGGGAGGGGGTCAGCCCCAGCATTTT.

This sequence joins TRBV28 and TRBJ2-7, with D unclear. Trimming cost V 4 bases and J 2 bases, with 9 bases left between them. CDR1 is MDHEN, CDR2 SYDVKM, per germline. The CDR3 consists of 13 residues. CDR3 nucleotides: TGTGCCAGCAGTTCCCCGGCGGCCTACGAGCAGTACGTC. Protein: CASSSPAAYEQYV.

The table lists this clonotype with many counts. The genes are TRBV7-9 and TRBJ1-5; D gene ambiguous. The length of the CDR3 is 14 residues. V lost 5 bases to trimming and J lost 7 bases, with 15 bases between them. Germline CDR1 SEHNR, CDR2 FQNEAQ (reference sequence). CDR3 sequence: CASSDRATRQPQHF. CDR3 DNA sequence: TGTGCCAGCAGCGACCGGGCCACACGACAGCCCCAGCATTTT.